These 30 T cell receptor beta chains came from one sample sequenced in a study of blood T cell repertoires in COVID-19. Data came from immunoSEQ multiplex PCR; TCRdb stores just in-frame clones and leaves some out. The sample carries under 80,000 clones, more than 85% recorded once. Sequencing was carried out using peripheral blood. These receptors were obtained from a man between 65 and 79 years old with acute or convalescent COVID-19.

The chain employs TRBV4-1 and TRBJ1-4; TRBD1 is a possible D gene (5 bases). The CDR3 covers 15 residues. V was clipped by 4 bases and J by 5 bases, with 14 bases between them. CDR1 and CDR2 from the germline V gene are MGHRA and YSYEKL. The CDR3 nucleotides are TGCGCCAGCAGCCTGCAGGGTCACGAAAATGAAAAACTGTTTTTT. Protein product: CASSLQGHENEKLFF.

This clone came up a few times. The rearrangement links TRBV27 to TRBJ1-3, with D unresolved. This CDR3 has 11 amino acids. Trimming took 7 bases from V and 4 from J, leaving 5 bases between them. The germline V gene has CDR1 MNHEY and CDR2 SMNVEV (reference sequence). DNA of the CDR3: TGTGCCAGCAAACTGGGAAACACCATATATTTT. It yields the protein CASKLGNTIYF.

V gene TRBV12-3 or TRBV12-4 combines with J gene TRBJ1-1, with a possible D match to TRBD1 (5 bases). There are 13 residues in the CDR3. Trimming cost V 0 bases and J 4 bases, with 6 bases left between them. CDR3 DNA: TGTGCCAGCAGTTTAGCGCAGGGCACTGAAGCTTTCTTT. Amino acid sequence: CASSLAQGTEAFF.

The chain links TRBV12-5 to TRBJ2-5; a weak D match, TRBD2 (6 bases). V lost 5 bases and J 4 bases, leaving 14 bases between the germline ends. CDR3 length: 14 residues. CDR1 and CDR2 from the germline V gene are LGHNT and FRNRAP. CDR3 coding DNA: TGTGCTAGTGGTCCCCGGTCGGGGGTAGAGACCCAGTACTTC. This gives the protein CASGPRSGVETQYF.

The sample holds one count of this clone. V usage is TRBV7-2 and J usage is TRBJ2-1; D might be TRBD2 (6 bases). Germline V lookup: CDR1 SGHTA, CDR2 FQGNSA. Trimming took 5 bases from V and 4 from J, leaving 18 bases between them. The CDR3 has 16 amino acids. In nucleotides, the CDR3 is TGTGCCAGCAGCCCCGGTGATAGCGGAGGTTACAATGAGCAGTTCTTC. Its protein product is CASSPGDSGGYNEQFF.

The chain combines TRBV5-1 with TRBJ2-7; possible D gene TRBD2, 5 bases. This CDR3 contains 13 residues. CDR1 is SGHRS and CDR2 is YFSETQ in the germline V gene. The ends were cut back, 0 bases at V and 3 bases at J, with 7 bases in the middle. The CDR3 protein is CASSLDGSYEQYF. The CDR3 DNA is TGCGCCAGCAGCTTGGATGGGAGCTACGAGCAGTACTTC.

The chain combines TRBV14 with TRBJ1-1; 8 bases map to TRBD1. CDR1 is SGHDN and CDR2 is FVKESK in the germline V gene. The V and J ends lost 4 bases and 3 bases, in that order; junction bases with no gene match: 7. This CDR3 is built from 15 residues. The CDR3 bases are TGTGCCAGCAGCCTTTCGGGACAGGCCTACACTGAAGCTTTCTTT. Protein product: CASSLSGQAYTEAFF.

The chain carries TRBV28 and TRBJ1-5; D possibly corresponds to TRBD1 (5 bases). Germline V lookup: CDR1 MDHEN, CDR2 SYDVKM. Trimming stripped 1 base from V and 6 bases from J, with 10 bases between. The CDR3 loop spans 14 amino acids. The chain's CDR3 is CASSLSGGSQPQHF. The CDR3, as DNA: TGTGCCAGCAGTTTATCCGGGGGATCTCAGCCCCAGCATTTT.

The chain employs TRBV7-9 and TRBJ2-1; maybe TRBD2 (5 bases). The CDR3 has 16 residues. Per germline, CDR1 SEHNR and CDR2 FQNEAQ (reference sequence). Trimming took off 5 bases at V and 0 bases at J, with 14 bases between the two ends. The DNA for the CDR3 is TGTGCCAGCAGCGATTTAGCGTTGGGCTCCTACAATGAGCAGTTCTTC. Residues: CASSDLALGSYNEQFF.

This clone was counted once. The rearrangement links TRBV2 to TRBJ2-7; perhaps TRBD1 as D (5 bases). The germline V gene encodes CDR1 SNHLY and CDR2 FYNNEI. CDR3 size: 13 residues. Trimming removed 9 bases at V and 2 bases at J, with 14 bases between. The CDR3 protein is CASTLKGPYEQYF. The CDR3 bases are TGTGCCAGTACCCTAAAGGGGCCCTACGAGCAGTACTTC.

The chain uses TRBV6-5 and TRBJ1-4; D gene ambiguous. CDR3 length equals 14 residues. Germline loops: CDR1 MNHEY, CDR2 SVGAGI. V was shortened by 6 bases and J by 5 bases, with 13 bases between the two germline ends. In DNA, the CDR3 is TGTGCCAGCAGCGCACGGTCCTTGAATGAAAAACTGTTTTTT. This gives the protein CASSARSLNEKLFF.

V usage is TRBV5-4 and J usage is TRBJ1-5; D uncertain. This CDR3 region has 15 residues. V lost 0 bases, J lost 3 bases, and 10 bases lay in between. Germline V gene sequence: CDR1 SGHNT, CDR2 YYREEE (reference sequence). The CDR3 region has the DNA TGTGCCAGCAGCTTGGATGGGGAGTCCAATCAGCCCCAGCATTTT. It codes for CASSLDGESNQPQHF.

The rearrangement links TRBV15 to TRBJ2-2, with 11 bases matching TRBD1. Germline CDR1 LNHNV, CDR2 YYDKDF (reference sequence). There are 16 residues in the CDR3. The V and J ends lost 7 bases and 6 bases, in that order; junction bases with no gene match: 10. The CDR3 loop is CATTPSPGQGAGELFF. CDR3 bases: TGTGCCACCACCCCAAGCCCGGGACAGGGGGCCGGGGAGCTGTTTTTT.

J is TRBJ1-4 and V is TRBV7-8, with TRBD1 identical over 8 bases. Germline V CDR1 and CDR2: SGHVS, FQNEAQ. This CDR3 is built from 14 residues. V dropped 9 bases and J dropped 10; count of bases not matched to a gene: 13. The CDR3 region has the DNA TGTGCCAGTCGTTCCGGGACAGGTCGAGGAAAACTGTTTTTT. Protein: CASRSGTGRGKLFF.

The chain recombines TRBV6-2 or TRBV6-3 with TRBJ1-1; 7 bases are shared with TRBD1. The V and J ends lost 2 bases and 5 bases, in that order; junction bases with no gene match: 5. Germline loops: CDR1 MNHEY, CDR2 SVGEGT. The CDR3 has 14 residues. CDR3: CASSYQQGLTEAFF. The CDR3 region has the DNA TGTGCCAGCAGTTACCAACAGGGGTTGACTGAAGCTTTCTTT.

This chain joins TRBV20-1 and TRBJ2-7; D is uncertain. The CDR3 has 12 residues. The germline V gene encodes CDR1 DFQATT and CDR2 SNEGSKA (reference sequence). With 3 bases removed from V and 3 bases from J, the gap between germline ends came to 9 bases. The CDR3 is CSASSLDYEQYF. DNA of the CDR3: TGCAGTGCTAGTTCGCTAGACTACGAGCAGTACTTC.

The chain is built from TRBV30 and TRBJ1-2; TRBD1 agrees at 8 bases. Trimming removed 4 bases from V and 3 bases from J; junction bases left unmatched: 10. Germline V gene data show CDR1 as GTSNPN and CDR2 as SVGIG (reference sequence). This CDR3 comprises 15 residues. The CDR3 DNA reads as TGTGCCTGGATGAGACAGGGGATCGACCACTATGGCTACACCTTC. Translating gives CAWMRQGIDHYGYTF.

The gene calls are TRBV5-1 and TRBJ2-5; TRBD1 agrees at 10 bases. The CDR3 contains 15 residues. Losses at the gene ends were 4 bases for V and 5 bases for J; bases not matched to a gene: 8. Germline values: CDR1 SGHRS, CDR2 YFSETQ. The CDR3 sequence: CASSRGTGAGETQYF. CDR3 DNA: TGCGCCAGCAGCAGAGGGACAGGGGCAGGGGAGACCCAGTACTTC.

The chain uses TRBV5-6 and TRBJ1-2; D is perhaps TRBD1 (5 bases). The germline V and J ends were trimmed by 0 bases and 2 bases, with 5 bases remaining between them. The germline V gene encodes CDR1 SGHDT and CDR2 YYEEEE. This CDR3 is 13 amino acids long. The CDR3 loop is CASSLGTNYGYTF. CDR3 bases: TGTGCCAGCAGCTTGGGGACAAACTATGGCTACACCTTC.

The CDR3 loop reads CASSQRLAGANAPKNEQYF. The CDR3 DNA follows: TGTGCCAGCAGTCAGAGACTAGCGGGAGCGAATGCCCCCAAGAACGAGCAGTACTTC. V usage is TRBV6-6 and J usage is TRBJ2-7; 12 nucleotides match TRBD2. This CDR3 contains 19 residues. Germline CDR1 reads MNHNY; CDR2 reads SVGAGI (reference sequence). The trim removed 5 bases at V and 5 bases at J, leaving 19 bases unmatched.

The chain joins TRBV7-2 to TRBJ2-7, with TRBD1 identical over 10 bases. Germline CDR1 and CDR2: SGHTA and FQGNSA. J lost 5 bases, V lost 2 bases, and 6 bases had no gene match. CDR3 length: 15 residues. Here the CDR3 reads CASSLFGTGEDEQYF. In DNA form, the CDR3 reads TGTGCCAGCAGCTTATTTGGGACAGGGGAAGACGAGCAGTACTTC. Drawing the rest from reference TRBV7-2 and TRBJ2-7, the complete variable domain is GAGVSQSPSNKVTEKGKDVELRCDPISGHTALYWYRQSLGQGLEFLIYFQGNSAPDKSGLPSDRFSAERTGGSVSTLTIQRTQQEDSAVYLCASSLFGTGEDEQYFGPGTRLTVT.

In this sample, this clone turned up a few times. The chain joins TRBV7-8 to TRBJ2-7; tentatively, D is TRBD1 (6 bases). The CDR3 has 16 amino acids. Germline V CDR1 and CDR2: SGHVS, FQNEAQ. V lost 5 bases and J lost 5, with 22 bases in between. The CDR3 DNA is TGTGCCAGCAGCCTCAGCTGGGGGCCAACAACGAACGAGCAGTACTTC. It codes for CASSLSWGPTTNEQYF.

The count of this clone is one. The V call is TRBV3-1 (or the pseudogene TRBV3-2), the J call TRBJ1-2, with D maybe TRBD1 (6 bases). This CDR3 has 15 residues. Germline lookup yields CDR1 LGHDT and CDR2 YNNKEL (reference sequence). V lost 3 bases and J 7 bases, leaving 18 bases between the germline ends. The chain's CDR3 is CASSHENRDSSGYTF. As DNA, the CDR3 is TGTGCCAGCAGCCACGAAAACAGGGATAGTAGTGGCTACACCTTC.

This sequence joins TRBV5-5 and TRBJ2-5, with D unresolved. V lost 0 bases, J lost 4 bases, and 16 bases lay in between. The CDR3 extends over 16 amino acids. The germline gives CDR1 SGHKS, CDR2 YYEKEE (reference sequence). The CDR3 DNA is TGTGCCAGCAGCTTGGCCAAGGTCTTATCAGGAGAGACCCAGTACTTC. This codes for CASSLAKVLSGETQYF. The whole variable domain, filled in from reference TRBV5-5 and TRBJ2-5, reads DAGVTQSPTHLIKTRGQQVTLRCSPISGHKSVSWYQQVLGQGPQFIFQYYEKEERGRGNFPDRFSARQFPNYSSELNVNALLLGDSALYLCASSLAKVLSGETQYFGPGTRLLVL.

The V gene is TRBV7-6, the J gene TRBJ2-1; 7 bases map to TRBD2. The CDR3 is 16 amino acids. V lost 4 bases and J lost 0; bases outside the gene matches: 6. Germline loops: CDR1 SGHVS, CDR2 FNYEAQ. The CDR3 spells CASSSSRELSYNEQFF. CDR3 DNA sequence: TGTGCCAGCAGCTCCTCGCGGGAGCTCTCCTACAATGAGCAGTTCTTC.

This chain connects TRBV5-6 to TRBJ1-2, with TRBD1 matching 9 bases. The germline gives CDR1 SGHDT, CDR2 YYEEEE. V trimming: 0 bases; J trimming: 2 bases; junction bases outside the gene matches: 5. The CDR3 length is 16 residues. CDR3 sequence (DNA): TGTGCCAGCAGCTTGGAAACAGGGGGCTCCAACTATGGCTACACCTTC. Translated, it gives CASSLETGGSNYGYTF.

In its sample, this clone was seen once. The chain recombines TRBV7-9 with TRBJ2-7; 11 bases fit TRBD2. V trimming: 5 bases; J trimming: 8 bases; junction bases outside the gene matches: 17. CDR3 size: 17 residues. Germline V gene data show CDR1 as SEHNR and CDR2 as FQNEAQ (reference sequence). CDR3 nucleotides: TGTGCCAGCAGCCCTCAAGGTGGTTTAGCGGGAGGGCGGAAGCAGTACTTC. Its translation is CASSPQGGLAGGRKQYF.

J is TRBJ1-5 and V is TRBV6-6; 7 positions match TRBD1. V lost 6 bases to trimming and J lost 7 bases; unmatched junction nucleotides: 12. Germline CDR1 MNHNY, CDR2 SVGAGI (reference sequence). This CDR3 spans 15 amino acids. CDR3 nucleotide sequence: TGTGCCAGCAGGACCCCGACCCAGGGGGGACAGCCCCAGCATTTT. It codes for CASRTPTQGGQPQHF.

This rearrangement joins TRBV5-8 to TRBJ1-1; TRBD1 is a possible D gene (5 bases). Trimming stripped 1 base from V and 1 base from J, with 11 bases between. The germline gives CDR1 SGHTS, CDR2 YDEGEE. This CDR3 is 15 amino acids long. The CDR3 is CASSLKGRGNTEAFF. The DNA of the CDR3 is TGTGCCAGCAGCTTGAAGGGTAGGGGGAACACTGAAGCTTTCTTT.

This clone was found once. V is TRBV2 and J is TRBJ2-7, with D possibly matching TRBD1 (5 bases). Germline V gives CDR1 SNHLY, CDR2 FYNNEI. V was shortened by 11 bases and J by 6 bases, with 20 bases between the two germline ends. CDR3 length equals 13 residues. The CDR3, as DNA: TGTGCCGGAACCTCGGACATCCTTATCGAGCAGTACTTC. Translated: CAGTSDILIEQYF.